The T cell receptor (beta chain) described here comes from a study of cytomegalovirus exposure and HLA in healthy donors. Trimming pared 8 bases from V and 4 bases from J, leaving 20 bases between. The CDR3 is 15 amino acids. The germline V gene encodes CDR1 SNHLY and CDR2 FYNNEI. This clone was observed a handful of times. The antigen remains undetermined. PCR amplification relied on 60 Vbeta primers (plus 13 Jbeta primers). Here immunoSEQ multiplex PCR was the method, and the copy in TCRdb shows in-frame clones only, minus some. The data show roughly 98,000 clones, with 60% to 80% seen just once and roughly 8% held by the top ten. General study results and limits: In vitro data verified a few CMV-associated chains as specific for CMV antigens. TCR beta chains associated with HLA were, in a later analysis, more clonally expanded than equally common others. It was reported that TCR beta sequences correctly inferred the HLA-A and HLA-B alleles for most subjects. The study flagged some 170 TCR beta chains as cytomegalovirus-associated.

The material sequenced was PBMCs. The rearrangement links TRBV2 to TRBJ1-2; weak D call: TRBD1 (5 bases). The receptor's source is a female donor in good health and CMV-seronegative. The CDR3 DNA follows: TGTGCCAGCGGGGCAGGCCTATCGGTTCCCTATGGCTACACCTTC. Its translation: CASGAGLSVPYGYTF.